These 13 T cell receptor beta chains came from one sample sequenced in a study of beta chain features in type 1 diabetes. Study-level findings and limits: TCRB CDR3s from Type 1 diabetes patients were moderately but significantly shorter in all four CD4+ subsets.

Their cognate antigens are unknown. Every bit of the isolated RNA underwent reverse transcription, so sequencing read expressed TCRB transcripts. TCRdb's copy holds only in-frame clones and misses some; the assay was immunoSEQ multiplex PCR. The table includes 240,000 or so clones, over 20% detected once. The sequencing sample was made of naive CD4+ T cells from blood. The receptors come from a woman aged 40-49 years with type 1 diabetes.

The chain joins TRBV7-3 to TRBJ1-1; D gene unclear. This CDR3 spans 15 amino acids. Germline CDR1 is SGHTA and CDR2 is FQGTGA. Deletions cut 2 bases from V and 1 base from J, with 11 bases between. CDR3 loop: CASSLYGNQNTEAFF. Here the CDR3 DNA reads TGTGCCAGCAGCTTATACGGTAACCAGAACACTGAAGCTTTCTTT.

This clone was detected a few times. The chain carries TRBV21-1 and TRBJ1-2; no DNA check was done on the table's D call, TRBD1. TRBV21-1 is reported as a pseudogene. CDR3 length: 14 amino acids. CDR3 sequence: CASSKVGQLGGYTF. CDR3 coding DNA: TGTGCCAGCAGCAAAGTTGGGCAGCTTGGAGGCTACACCTTC.

The V gene is TRBV29-1, the J gene TRBJ1-3, with no clear D. V was trimmed by 6 bases and J by 1 base, leaving 19 bases between them. The CDR3 length is 16 residues. Germline V gene lookup returns CDR1 SQVTM and CDR2 ANQGSEA. As DNA, the CDR3 is TGCAGCGTGGGGAACTTGACGGGAGGTTCTGGAAACACCATATATTTT. It specifies CSVGNLTGGSGNTIYF. The whole variable domain, filled in from reference TRBV29-1 and TRBJ1-3, reads SAVISQKPSRDICQRGTSLTIQCQVDSQVTMMFWYRQQPGQSLTLIATANQGSEATYESGFVIDKFPISRPNLTFSTLTVSNMSPEDSSIYLCSVGNLTGGSGNTIYFGEGSWLTVV.

Comment on this clone: The same CDR3 can be traced to other DNA sequences in this sample. This chain links TRBV28 with TRBJ2-5, with D unclear. From germline, CDR1 is MDHEN and CDR2 SYDVKM. V shed 4 bases and J shed 2 bases, with 2 bases lying between them. The CDR3 loop spans 11 amino acids. For the CDR3, the DNA is TGTGCCAGCAGTTCTCAAGAGACCCAGTACTTC. As protein: CASSSQETQYF.

The chain employs TRBV5-6 and TRBJ2-3; 11 positions match TRBD2. Germline values: CDR1 SGHDT, CDR2 YYEEEE. The CDR3 consists of 15 residues. With V trimmed by 4 bases and J by 5 bases, 6 bases remained unmatched. The CDR3, as DNA: TGTGCCAGCAGCGGGCTAGCGGGAGGCGGAGATACGCAGTATTTT. This codes for CASSGLAGGGDTQYF.

The chain has TRBV5-4 and TRBJ1-1; D unresolved. V lost 0 bases and J 1 base, leaving 7 bases between the germline ends. Per germline, CDR1 SGHNT and CDR2 YYREEE (reference sequence). The CDR3 is 14 residues long. CDR3 loop: CASSLGWANTEAFF. The DNA of the CDR3 is TGTGCCAGCAGCTTGGGTTGGGCGAACACTGAAGCTTTCTTT. The full variable domain, its missing parts supplied by reference TRBV5-4 and TRBJ1-1, is ETGVTQSPTHLIKTRGQQVTLRCSSQSGHNTVSWYQQALGQGPQFIFQYYREEENGRGNFPPRFSGLQFPNYSSELNVNALELDDSALYLCASSLGWANTEAFFGQGTRLTVV.

The genes are TRBV14 and TRBJ1-6, with unresolved D. Germline assignment: CDR1 SGHDN and CDR2 FVKESK. V was pared by 2 bases and J by 9 bases, with 14 bases between. CDR3 length equals 15 residues. In DNA, the CDR3 is TGTGCCAGCAGCCAAATGGAGGCTGTCAGTTCACCCCTCCACTTT. Its translation: CASSQMEAVSSPLHF.

V gene TRBV7-9 combines with J gene TRBJ1-2; no firm D call. The V gene's germline CDR1 is SEHNR and CDR2 FQNEAQ (reference sequence). CDR3 size: 15 residues. V was shortened by 4 bases and J by 2 bases, with 14 bases between the two germline ends. CDR3 DNA: TGTGCCAGCAGCTCCGCCCCACAGTGGAACTATGGCTACACCTTC. Protein sequence: CASSSAPQWNYGYTF.

The sample holds a few counts of this clone. The chain uses TRBV7-9 and TRBJ2-1; tentative D call: TRBD1 (5 bases). The CDR3 runs to 14 residues. Per germline, CDR1 SEHNR and CDR2 FQNEAQ (reference sequence). V lost 5 bases and J lost 6, with 14 bases in between. CDR3 in amino acids: CASSPSGDSNEQFF. The CDR3 DNA follows: TGTGCCAGCAGCCCTTCAGGAGACAGCAATGAGCAGTTCTTC.

This clone was seen more than once but under ten times. This CDR3 reads CASTRREMNTEAFF. The DNA of the CDR3 is TGTGCCAGCACTCGACGGGAGATGAACACTGAAGCTTTCTTT. V is TRBV5-4 and J is TRBJ1-1; D gene unclear. This CDR3 is 14 amino acids long. CDR1 and CDR2 (germline): SGHNT, YYREEE (reference sequence). V was pared by 6 bases and J by 0 bases, with 12 bases between.

This clone was counted a few times. The chain recombines TRBV9 with TRBJ2-5; 7 nucleotides align to TRBD2. The CDR3 has 14 residues. Per germline, CDR1 SGDLS and CDR2 YYNGEE. J lost 1 base, V lost 3 bases, and 3 bases had no gene match. The CDR3 spells CASSGRGIQETQYF. DNA of the CDR3: TGTGCCAGCAGCGGGCGGGGGATCCAAGAGACCCAGTACTTC.

J is TRBJ1-5 and V is TRBV7-2; D gene ambiguous. This CDR3 has 13 amino acids. The V and J ends lost 8 bases and 5 bases respectively, with 13 bases between them. The germline gives CDR1 SGHTA, CDR2 FQGNSA. CDR3 region: CASAERSDQPQHF. CDR3 coding DNA: TGTGCCAGCGCGGAACGGTCGGATCAGCCCCAGCATTTT.

The J gene is TRBJ2-1, the V gene TRBV5-4; TRBD1 matches 7 bases. Trimming cost V 6 bases and J 8 bases; bases outside gene matches: 8. This CDR3 contains 13 residues. The germline CDR1 and CDR2 sequences are SGHNT and YYREEE (reference sequence). CDR3 amino acids: CASNNYRGDEQFF. The CDR3 bases are TGTGCCAGCAACAATTACAGGGGAGATGAGCAGTTCTTC.